This record looks at one T cell receptor beta chain sequence and its context. This clone was seen once. It lacks a known antigen. No base quality information exists; no much larger clone differs at one position. The CDR3 contains 15 residues, cysteine and phenylalanine counted. Only the CDR3 DNA is retained, 45 bases long and in frame from the first base. From V the trimming removes 8 bases and from J it removes 2 bases, while the gene matches leave 8 bases of the junction unaccounted for. According to the germline V gene (reference sequence), CDR1 reads GTSNPN and CDR2 reads SVGIG. The immunoSEQ Assay, a bias-controlled multiplex PCR, was used to amplify TCRbeta CDR3 regions from genomic DNA. The paper's data handling went like this. The number of nucleated cells in each sample was estimated from the amplification of reference gene primers within the assay. To quantify the absolute abundance of each unique TCRbeta CDR3 rearrangement, sequence reads were collapsed and filtered. For each sample, productive Simpson clonality was calculated as the square root of Simpson's diversity index over productive rearrangements. What TCRdb holds here is the immuneACCESS table cut down to in-frame rearrangements. Part of the clones is not present; checked against another copy, under half of the missing clones reflect an unresolved V gene, and the others are unexplained. D and trimming come from the DNA, and the V and J calls and clone size come from that table. Recorded for this sample are about 480,000 clones; less than 90% of them occurred a single time. The ten largest clones add up to about 8% of the sample.

This sample is part of a study of blood T cell repertoires in COVID-19 (dated by TCRdb to about 2020). As for the study more broadly: Collaborator samples came from the United States, Italy and Spain and covered acute and convalescent phases of COVID-19. The material from the prospective study consisted of cDNA or gDNA derived from T cells, B-cell-depleted T cells, or PBMCs. The dataset comprised deeply sampled blood TCRbeta repertoires from subjects exposed to, actively infected with, or recovered from COVID-19. A freely available public database, intended as a resource for researchers studying the immune response to SARS-CoV-2, is where the repertoires were released. Samples were obtained from the ongoing ImmuneRACE study (first 160 participants) and from about 1,300 subjects provided by 6 global collaborators. The sample metadata nearly always contained a de-identified subject ID, COVID-19 status, age in years and sex. Where available, HLA class I and class II types were taken from metadata supplied by the sample provider and were not determined by assay-based typing.

The investigation overall reported the following: How much clinical and demographic metadata was included differed by source and by participant, and the metadata was provided uncurated.

In Seattle, one collaborating source enrolled patients while the infection was active and tracked those patients longitudinally over the course of disease. Collaborating institutions collected whole blood in K2EDTA tubes following their own protocols. For TCRbeta analysis, collaborators shipped samples as frozen whole blood, isolated PBMCs, or DNA extracted from either of those sample types. The chain is encoded by TRBV30 joined to TRBJ2-6, with 8 bases in between that match TRBD2. Sequencing used peripheral blood. This TCR came from a woman between 45 and 60 years old with COVID-19, enrolled during active disease. The nucleotide sequence is TGTGCCGGCCCCGGGGGGGCCGCTGGGGCCAACGTCCTGACTTTC. Its coded protein is CAGPGGAAGANVLTF.